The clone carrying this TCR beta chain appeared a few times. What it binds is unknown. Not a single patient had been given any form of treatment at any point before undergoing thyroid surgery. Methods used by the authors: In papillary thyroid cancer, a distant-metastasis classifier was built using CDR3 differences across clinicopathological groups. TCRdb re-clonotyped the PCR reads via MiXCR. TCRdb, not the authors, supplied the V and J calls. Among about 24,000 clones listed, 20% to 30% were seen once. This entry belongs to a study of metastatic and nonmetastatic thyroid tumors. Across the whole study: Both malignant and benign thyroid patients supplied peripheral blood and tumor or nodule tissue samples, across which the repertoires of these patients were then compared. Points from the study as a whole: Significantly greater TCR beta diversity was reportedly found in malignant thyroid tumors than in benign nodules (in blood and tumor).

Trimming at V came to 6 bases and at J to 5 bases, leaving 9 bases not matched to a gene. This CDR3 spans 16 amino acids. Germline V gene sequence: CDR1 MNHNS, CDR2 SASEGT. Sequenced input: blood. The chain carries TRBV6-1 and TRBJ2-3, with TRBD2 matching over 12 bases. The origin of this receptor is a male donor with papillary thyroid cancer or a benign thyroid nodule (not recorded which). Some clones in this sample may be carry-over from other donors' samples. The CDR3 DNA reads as TGTGCCAGCAGACGACTAGCGGGAGTTATTGAAGATACGCAGTATTTT. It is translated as CASRRLAGVIEDTQYF.